Presented here are 21 T cell receptor beta chains from one specimen sequenced in a study of T-cell reconstitution after alpha-beta-depleted transplantation in children. TCRbeta library preparation incorporated unique molecular identifiers. MiXCR, run by TCRdb on the PCR reads, gives a single entry per CDR3 protein. The repertoire holds approximately 290,000 distinct CDR3 sequences, with around a tenth as singletons. This material consisted of peripheral blood, taken 180 days after TCRalphabeta/CD19-depleted stem cell transplant. The receptors stem from a male patient aged 2-15 years who had a stem cell transplant for chronic granulomatous disease, so the T cells may come from the graft donor.

The rearrangement joins TRBV4-2 to TRBJ2-2, with D possibly matching TRBD2 (6 bases). V was clipped by 3 bases and J by 0 bases, with 17 bases between them. CDR3 length: 18 residues. Looked up from germline, CDR1 is LGHNA and CDR2 is YNFKEQ. Here the CDR3 DNA reads TGTGCCAGCAGCCAGCGATTAGCGGCCCGTGCGAACACCGGGGAGCTGTTTTTT. Translation gives CASSQRLAARANTGELFF.

The sample holds one count of this clonotype. This sequence may be a read error, since a much larger clone differs from it by one base. The chain joins TRBV12-3 or TRBV12-4 to TRBJ2-1, with 12 bases fitting TRBD2. The CDR3 loop spans 14 amino acids. J was trimmed by 6 bases and V by 6 bases; bases with no gene match: 3. CDR3 amino acids: CASSASGGVNEQFF. The CDR3 DNA sequence: TGTGCCAGCAGCGCTAGCGGGGGGGTCAATGAGCAGTTCTTC.

The table lists this clonotype with many counts. The chain employs TRBV12-3 or TRBV12-4 and TRBJ1-1; no clear D. The V gene lost 6 bases and the J gene lost 1 base, with 9 bases spanning the gap. The CDR3 covers 13 residues. The DNA for the CDR3 is TGTGCCAGCAGGAGCAGCGGGAACACTGAAGCTTTCTTT. This gives the protein CASRSSGNTEAFF.

This clonotype was detected many times. The chain combines TRBV11-2 with TRBJ2-3; 9 nucleotides agree with TRBD2. This CDR3 is 15 amino acids long. Germline CDR1 is SGHAT and CDR2 is FQNNGV. J lost 4 bases, V lost 5 bases, and 7 bases had no gene match. As DNA, the CDR3 is TGTGCCAGCAGCCGACTTAGCGGGAGAGCAGATACGCAGTATTTT. It translates to CASSRLSGRADTQYF.

This clonotype came up many times. This chain links TRBV28 with TRBJ2-5; D gene unclear. From germline, CDR1 is MDHEN and CDR2 SYDVKM. Deletions cut 5 bases from V and 0 bases from J, with 7 bases between. This CDR3 comprises 13 residues. The CDR3, as DNA: TGTGCCAGCAGTATGAATTACCAAGAGACCCAGTACTTC. It yields the protein CASSMNYQETQYF. The complete variable domain, with remaining parts taken from reference TRBV28 and TRBJ2-5, reads DVKVTQSSRYLVKRTGEKVFLECVQDMDHENMFWYRQDPGLGLRLIYFSYDVKMKEKGDIPEGYSVSREKKERFSLILESASTNQTSMYLCASSMNYQETQYFGPGTRLLVL.

This clonotype was counted ten times or more. V gene TRBV20-1 combines with J gene TRBJ2-1, with 10 bases matching TRBD1. Per germline, CDR1 DFQATT and CDR2 SNEGSKA (reference sequence). Unmatched junction bases numbered 3, after V lost 3 bases and J lost 4 bases. The CDR3 runs to 14 residues. The CDR3 here is CSASGTGVYNEQFF. The DNA of the CDR3 is TGCAGTGCTAGCGGGACAGGGGTGTACAATGAGCAGTTCTTC.

This clonotype was observed a single time. A much larger clone sits a single nucleotide away, making a read error possible. The chain joins TRBV3-1 to TRBJ1-2; D is unresolved. The CDR3 runs to 14 residues. The germline V gene has CDR1 LGHDT and CDR2 YNNKEL (reference sequence). CDR3 residues: CAGSQDSRIYGYTF. As DNA, the CDR3 is TGTGCCGGCAGCCAAGATTCCCGGATCTATGGCTACACCTTC.

This clonotype has ten or more counts. V is TRBV7-8 and J is TRBJ2-7; D call uncertain. This CDR3 region has 13 residues. CDR1 is SGHVS, CDR2 FQNEAQ, per germline. V lost 6 bases and J 0 bases, leaving 9 bases between the germline ends. This chain's CDR3 is CASRLGPSYEQYF. CDR3 nucleotides: TGTGCCAGCAGACTGGGTCCCTCCTACGAGCAGTACTTC.

This clonotype was recorded many times. This chain joins TRBV11-2 and TRBJ1-2; TRBD1 is a possible D gene (5 bases). Germline V gives CDR1 SGHAT, CDR2 FQNNGV. The CDR3 covers 18 residues. Trimming cost V 0 bases and J 0 bases, with 17 bases left between them. The CDR3 region has the DNA TGTGCCAGCAGCTTAGAGTGGGGGAGTAACTCAGCTAACTATGGCTACACCTTC. Translated: CASSLEWGSNSANYGYTF.

Comments on this clonotype: A much larger clone differs from this one at a single base, so this may be a read error. This chain connects TRBV7-2 to TRBJ1-4, with unresolved D. Germline V lookup: CDR1 SGHTA, CDR2 FQGNSA. The length of the CDR3 is 14 residues. CDR3 bases: TGTGCCAGCAGTTTAAGTTATGCTAATGAAAAACTGCTTTTT. Translating it yields CASSLSYANEKLLF. Supplemented by reference TRBV7-2 and TRBJ1-4, the full variable domain reads GAGVSQSPSNKVTEKGKDVELRCDPISGHTALYWYRQSLGQGLEFLIYFQGNSAPDKSGLPSDRFSAERTGGSVSTLTIQRTQQEDSAVYLCASSLSYANEKLLFGSGTQLSVL.

In this sample, this clonotype turned up many times. CDR3 sequence (DNA): TGTGCCAGCAGTCTCAGCGGGAGCCCCGGAGATACGCAGTATTTT. It codes for CASSLSGSPGDTQYF. V and J are TRBV6-1 and TRBJ2-3; 8 nucleotides match TRBD2. Germline assignment: CDR1 MNHNS and CDR2 SASEGT. The CDR3 has 15 residues. V was pared by 5 bases and J by 5 bases, with 9 bases of the junction left unmatched.

Worth noting for this clonotype: A much larger clone lies a single base off, so this may be a read error. CDR3 sequence reads: CASSQTLSYEQYF. DNA for the CDR3: TGTGCCAGCAGCCAGACTCTCTCCTACGAGCAGTACTTC. The rearrangement links TRBV7-2 to TRBJ2-7; D is unresolved. Trimming pared 5 bases from V and 0 bases from J, leaving 8 bases between. The CDR3 contains 13 residues. Germline V gene sequence: CDR1 SGHTA, CDR2 FQGNSA.

The sample holds many counts of this clonotype. The chain links TRBV5-5 to TRBJ2-1; the D is unclear. The CDR3 consists of 15 residues. Germline CDR1 and CDR2: SGHKS and YYEKEE (reference sequence). Between the trimmed V and J ends, which lost 5 bases and 4 bases, there was a span of 16 bases. CDR3 loop: CASSKTQVRYNEQFF. CDR3 bases: TGTGCCAGCAGTAAAACCCAGGTCCGTTACAATGAGCAGTTCTTC.

This clonotype was seen many times. The rearrangement joins TRBV27 to TRBJ2-7; the match to TRBD1 covers 9 bases. The V and J ends lost 4 bases and 4 bases, in that order; junction bases with no gene match: 8. The CDR3 spans 15 residues. Germline V gene lookup returns CDR1 MNHEY and CDR2 SMNVEV (reference sequence). CDR3 in amino acids: CASSSSGTGSYEQYF. CDR3 bases: TGTGCCAGCAGTTCCTCCGGGACAGGGAGTTACGAGCAGTACTTC.

This clonotype was found many times. The chain couples TRBV7-9 to TRBJ2-7; 11 nucleotides match TRBD2. Germline trimming cut 5 bases from V and 5 bases from J; bases unmatched to any gene: 17. This CDR3 has 18 amino acids. The germline CDR1 and CDR2 sequences are SEHNR and FQNEAQ (reference sequence). CDR3 nucleotide sequence: TGTGCCAGCAGCACTGGACTACGACTAGCGGGGCCGAGGGACGAGCAGTACTTC. Its protein is CASSTGLRLAGPRDEQYF. The full variable domain, in which reference TRBV7-9 and TRBJ2-7 provide the parts outside the CDR3, is DTGVSQNPRHKITKRGQNVTFRCDPISEHNRLYWYRQTLGQGPEFLTYFQNEAQLEKSRLLSDRFSAERPKGSFSTLEIQRTEQGDSAMYLCASSTGLRLAGPRDEQYFGPGTRLTVT.

Comment on this clonotype: A much larger clone sits a single nucleotide away, making a read error possible. The chain uses TRBV20-1 and TRBJ2-1; the D gene is possibly TRBD1 (7 bases). The CDR3 is 15 residues long. The germline gives CDR1 DFQATT, CDR2 SNEGSKA (reference sequence). In DNA form, the CDR3 reads TGCACTGCTAGAGAAGGCAGGGGGGTTCGCAATGAGCAGTTCTTC. Amino acid sequence: CTAREGRGVRNEQFF.

This clonotype was counted at least ten times. The chain carries TRBV9 and TRBJ2-3; tentatively, D is TRBD2 (6 bases). The CDR3 loop spans 14 amino acids. V lost 0 bases and J 6 bases, leaving 11 bases between the germline ends. Looked up from germline, CDR1 is SGDLS and CDR2 is YYNGEE. The CDR3 here is CASSVVGGDDTQYF. CDR3 DNA: TGTGCCAGCAGCGTAGTCGGGGGTGATGATACGCAGTATTTT.

This clonotype was observed many times. J is TRBJ2-1 and V is TRBV29-1; unclear D gene. Germline CDR1 and CDR2: SQVTM and ANQGSEA. The CDR3 contains 12 residues. V gave up 0 bases and J gave up 7 bases, with 7 bases separating them. CDR3 DNA sequence: TGCAGCGTTGAAGAAGCCGGTAATGAGCAGTTCTTC. Residues: CSVEEAGNEQFF.

The V and J genes are TRBV12-3 or TRBV12-4 and TRBJ2-1; possibly TRBD2 for D (5 bases). Between the trimmed V and J ends, which lost 7 bases and 7 bases, there was a span of 17 bases. The CDR3 runs to 14 residues. CDR3 sequence reads: CASNLTSSTNEQFF. As DNA, the CDR3 is TGTGCCAGCAACCTAACTAGTTCGACGAATGAGCAGTTCTTC.

This clonotype was seen repeatedly, ten times or more. V gene TRBV5-6 combines with J gene TRBJ2-5, with a weak D call TRBD2 (6 bases). With 4 bases removed from V and 2 bases from J, the gap between germline ends came to 18 bases. This CDR3 is built from 16 residues. The germline V gene encodes CDR1 SGHDT and CDR2 YYEEEE. Written as DNA, the CDR3 is TGTGCCAGCAGCATAAGCGGTAGCGGTTTGCAAGAGACCCAGTACTTC. Encoded protein: CASSISGSGLQETQYF.

Many counts were recorded for this clonotype. The chain has TRBV20-1 and TRBJ1-3, with a weak D call TRBD1 (6 bases). The germline V gene has CDR1 DFQATT and CDR2 SNEGSKA (reference sequence). There are 15 residues in the CDR3. The V gene lost 1 base and the J gene lost 1 base, with 11 bases spanning the gap. DNA of the CDR3: TGCAGTGCTAGAGCACGGGGGCTTTCTGGAAACACCATATATTTT. This translates into CSARARGLSGNTIYF.